These 31 T cell receptor beta chains came from one sample sequenced in a study of vaccination effects on CD4 cells after COVID-19. Data came from immunoSEQ multiplex PCR; TCRdb stores just in-frame clones and leaves some out. The sample includes 15,000 or so clones, 76% of them seen just once. Their cognate antigens are unknown. CD4+ T cells specific for antigen were expanded with viral peptide pools by the ViraFEST assay before sequencing. The authors isolated CD4+ T cells after around 9 days of culture. The vaccine given was either BNT162b2 or mRNA-1273, in two doses. Specimen: CD4+ T cells from PBMCs cultured with HCoV-NL63 spike peptides, collected after COVID-19 vaccination. All receptors come from a human donor who received a COVID-19 vaccine.

The chain combines TRBV7-9 with TRBJ1-2, with a possible D match to TRBD1 (6 bases). CDR3 length equals 16 residues. V lost 5 bases and J lost 6, with 22 bases in between. The germline V gene encodes CDR1 SEHNR and CDR2 FQNEAQ (reference sequence). The CDR3 sequence is CASSPRGRLGTDGYTF. The CDR3 nucleotides read TGTGCCAGCAGCCCCCGGGGGCGTTTGGGTACGGATGGCTACACCTTC. Supplemented by reference TRBV7-9 and TRBJ1-2, the full variable domain reads DTGVSQNPRHKITKRGQNVTFRCDPISEHNRLYWYRQTLGQGPEFLTYFQNEAQLEKSRLLSDRFSAERPKGSFSTLEIQRTEQGDSAMYLCASSPRGRLGTDGYTFGSGTRLTVV.

The chain uses TRBV10-3 and TRBJ2-3, with TRBD2 matching over 9 bases. Germline CDR1 reads ENHRY; CDR2 reads SYGVKD. The CDR3 length is 15 residues. Trimming took 4 bases from V and 8 from J; bases not matched to a gene: 10. The CDR3 coding sequence is TGTGCCATCAGTGGGGCGGGAGGGGTTCCTCTTACGCAGTATTTT. Its protein product is CAISGAGGVPLTQYF.

The chain uses TRBV2 and TRBJ1-2, with unresolved D. CDR3 length equals 13 residues. Trimming pared 6 bases from V and 13 bases from J, leaving 21 bases between. Germline V lookup: CDR1 SNHLY, CDR2 FYNNEI. The chain's CDR3 is CASSQQRSVIVTF. Written as DNA, the CDR3 is TGTGCCAGCAGCCAACAGAGGTCTGTAATTGTCACCTTC.

V usage is TRBV19 and J usage is TRBJ1-1; D is undetermined. The CDR3 is 15 residues long. Trimming shortened V by 3 bases and J by 1 base, and 12 bases separated the two germline ends. From germline, CDR1 is LNHDA and CDR2 SQIVND (reference sequence). The CDR3 loop reads CASSIKSLKNTEAFF. CDR3 nucleotide sequence: TGTGCCAGTAGTATTAAAAGTTTAAAGAACACTGAAGCTTTCTTT.

This chain connects TRBV29-1 to TRBJ2-1; 13 bases map to TRBD2. Trimming cost V 7 bases and J 9 bases; bases outside gene matches: 3. CDR1 is SQVTM and CDR2 is ANQGSEA in the germline V gene. This CDR3 comprises 12 residues. In nucleotides, the CDR3 is TGCAGCGCACTAGCGGGGGGGAGTGAGCAGTTCTTC. This encodes CSALAGGSEQFF.

The table lists this clone with a count of one. The chain recombines TRBV28 with TRBJ2-5; TRBD1 matches at 8 bases. The V segment lost 6 bases and the J segment 5 bases; nucleotides outside the gene matches: 2. CDR1 MDHEN and CDR2 SYDVKM come from the germline V gene. This CDR3 is built from 12 residues. The CDR3 DNA sequence: TGTGCCAGCAGGGACAGGGTGGAGACCCAGTACTTC. This encodes CASRDRVETQYF.

The J gene is TRBJ1-1, the V gene TRBV12-3 or TRBV12-4; D unclear. The CDR3 has 12 residues. Trimming pared 3 bases from V and 5 bases from J, leaving 7 bases between. The CDR3 coding sequence is TGTGCCAGCAGTTTGGTCGGAACTGAAGCTTTCTTT. Encoded protein: CASSLVGTEAFF.

V gene TRBV9 combines with J gene TRBJ2-3, with TRBD2 identical over 14 bases. The CDR3 has 16 amino acids. The ends lost 4 bases at V and 4 bases at J; junction bases unmatched: 5. The germline CDR1 and CDR2 sequences are SGDLS and YYNGEE. For the CDR3, the DNA is TGTGCCAGCAGCTACGGACTAGCGGGGGGCCCAGATACGCAGTATTTT. It codes for CASSYGLAGGPDTQYF.

This rearrangement joins TRBV21-1 to TRBJ2-1; TRBD1, the table's D call, lacks a check against the DNA. TRBV21-1 is designated a pseudogene. This CDR3 has 15 residues. The chain's CDR3 is CASSTTPGQGCEQFF. CDR3 DNA: TGTGCCAGCAGCACAACTCCGGGACAGGGATGTGAGCAGTTCTTC.

This clone came up a few times. J is TRBJ1-3 and V is TRBV3-1 (or the pseudogene TRBV3-2); the match to TRBD1 covers 7 bases. This CDR3 is built from 15 residues. Germline V gene sequence: CDR1 LGHDT, CDR2 YNNKEL (reference sequence). V gave up 5 bases and J gave up 4 bases; unmatched junction bases: 8. CDR3 coding DNA: TGTGCCAGCAGCACGACAGGGACGGGAGGAAACACCATATATTTT. This encodes CASSTTGTGGNTIYF.

This clone is medium-sized in the sample. This chain joins TRBV3-1 (or the pseudogene TRBV3-2) and TRBJ2-3, with TRBD1 matching over 7 bases. This CDR3 contains 16 residues. CDR1 is LGHDT and CDR2 is YNNKEL in the germline V gene (reference sequence). J lost 4 bases, V lost 3 bases, and 10 bases had no gene match. CDR3 DNA sequence: TGTGCCAGCAGCCATCTCGGACAGGTGGGGTCAGATACGCAGTATTTT. It specifies CASSHLGQVGSDTQYF.

V and J are TRBV25-1 and TRBJ2-2; no reliable D call. The CDR3 length is 14 residues. Germline CDR1 reads MGHDK; CDR2 reads SYGVNS. Between the trimmed V and J ends, which lost 1 base and 5 bases, there was a span of 8 bases. The CDR3 protein is CASSESRPTGELFF. The CDR3 DNA is TGTGCCAGCAGTGAATCCAGGCCTACCGGGGAGCTGTTTTTT.

In DNA form, the CDR3 reads TGTGCTAGTGGTTTGGACGCGGGAATCCCTTTTAGTGAGACCCAGTACTTC. Its protein is CASGLDAGIPFSETQYF. The V call is TRBV12-5, the J call TRBJ2-5, with a possible D match to TRBD2 (6 bases). The ends were cut back, 1 base at V and 5 bases at J, with 20 bases in the middle. The CDR3 loop spans 17 amino acids. Germline loops: CDR1 LGHNT, CDR2 FRNRAP.

This clone has more than one count but fewer than ten. The rearrangement uses TRBV7-2 and TRBJ2-7; D gene uncertain. V was pared by 1 base and J by 3 bases, with 10 bases between. This CDR3 spans 14 amino acids. Germline CDR1 SGHTA, CDR2 FQGNSA. CDR3 sequence reads: CASSLGGTLYEQYF. CDR3 coding DNA: TGTGCCAGCAGCTTAGGTGGCACTCTCTACGAGCAGTACTTC.

This chain links TRBV11-2 with TRBJ2-2; D unresolved. The CDR3 covers 16 residues. The germline V and J ends were trimmed by 5 bases and 2 bases, with 15 bases remaining between them. Germline V gene sequence: CDR1 SGHAT, CDR2 FQNNGV. CDR3 residues: CASSAILAGNTGELFF. CDR3 nucleotides: TGTGCCAGCAGCGCCATCTTGGCAGGAAACACCGGGGAGCTGTTTTTT. Filled out from reference TRBV11-2 and TRBJ2-2, the complete variable domain reads EAGVAQSPRYKIIEKRQSVAFWCNPISGHATLYWYQQILGQGPKLLIQFQNNGVVDDSQLPKDRFSAERLKGVDSTLKIQPAKLEDSAVYLCASSAILAGNTGELFFGEGSRLTVL.

The V and J genes are TRBV2 and TRBJ1-2; weak D call: TRBD1 (5 bases). The CDR3 sequence is 15 residues long. V lost 3 bases to trimming and J lost 4 bases, with 15 bases between them. Per the germline V gene, CDR1 is SNHLY and CDR2 is FYNNEI. The CDR3 nucleotides read TGTGCCAGCAGTGATATGAGGAACCAGGGCTATGGCTACACCTTC. Protein sequence: CASSDMRNQGYGYTF.

The chain carries TRBV6-5 and TRBJ1-1; weak D call: TRBD1 (5 bases). CDR1 is MNHEY, CDR2 SVGAGI, per germline. CDR3 length equals 15 residues. V lost 6 bases, J lost 5 bases, and 19 bases lay in between. The CDR3 spells CASRWPVGRSTEAFF. The CDR3 DNA is TGTGCCAGCAGATGGCCCGTGGGGCGGTCGACTGAAGCTTTCTTT.

This chain uses TRBV11-2 with TRBJ1-5; D unresolved. Per the germline V gene, CDR1 is SGHAT and CDR2 is FQNNGV. V was shortened by 1 base and J by 4 bases, with 5 bases between the two germline ends. The CDR3 length is 13 residues. The CDR3 DNA reads TGTGCCAGCAGCTTAGGGCAGAATCAGCCCCAGCATTTT. Translating gives CASSLGQNQPQHF.

CDR3 loop: CASSWTDRPYGYTF. The CDR3 region has the DNA TGTGCCAGCAGCTGGACCGACAGGCCCTATGGCTACACCTTC. This chain links TRBV5-4 with TRBJ1-2; perhaps TRBD1 as D (6 bases). Trimming took off 3 bases at V and 4 bases at J, with 13 bases between the two ends. Germline CDR1 and CDR2: SGHNT and YYREEE (reference sequence). This CDR3 comprises 14 residues.

The V gene is TRBV14, the J gene TRBJ2-5, with 7 positions matching TRBD1. The V and J ends lost 4 bases and 1 base, in that order; junction bases with no gene match: 3. This CDR3 spans 14 amino acids. Looked up from germline, CDR1 is SGHDN and CDR2 is FVKESK. In DNA form, the CDR3 reads TGTGCCAGCAGCCCCGCAGGGGGCCAAGAGACCCAGTACTTC. Its protein product is CASSPAGGQETQYF.

J is TRBJ2-5 and V is TRBV3-1 (or the pseudogene TRBV3-2); a possible D gene is TRBD2 (6 bases). V was clipped by 5 bases and J by 1 base, with 20 bases between them. CDR1 and CDR2 from the germline V gene are LGHDT and YNNKEL (reference sequence). This CDR3 is 17 amino acids long. The CDR3 sequence is CASSSRPGVGGQETQYF. The CDR3 DNA is TGTGCCAGCAGCTCCCGCCCCGGTGTCGGGGGCCAAGAGACCCAGTACTTC.

The rearrangement joins TRBV7-8 to TRBJ2-7; D not certain. The CDR3 extends over 13 amino acids. The V end was cut by 2 bases, the J end by 3 bases, with 8 bases between. Germline values: CDR1 SGHVS, CDR2 FQNEAQ. CDR3 in amino acids: CASSLRQNYEQYF. The CDR3 DNA reads as TGTGCCAGCAGCTTACGGCAGAACTACGAGCAGTACTTC. Using reference TRBV7-8 and TRBJ2-7 for the parts outside the CDR3, the full variable domain is GAGVSQSPRYKVAKRGQDVALRCDPISGHVSLFWYQQALGQGPEFLTYFQNEAQLDKSGLPSDRFFAERPEGSVSTLKIQRTQQEDSAVYLCASSLRQNYEQYFGPGTRLTVT.

This clone was detected once. This chain links TRBV5-1 with TRBJ1-1; TRBD1 is a possible D gene (5 bases). Trimming cost V 5 bases and J 0 bases, with 11 bases left between them. Germline V CDR1 and CDR2: SGHRS, YFSETQ. CDR3 length equals 14 residues. CDR3 sequence reads: CASRADSLNTEAFF. DNA for the CDR3: TGCGCCAGCAGAGCCGACAGCCTGAACACTGAAGCTTTCTTT.

This rearrangement joins TRBV7-3 to TRBJ1-4; D may be TRBD1 (6 bases). Germline V gene data show CDR1 as SGHTA and CDR2 as FQGTGA. This CDR3 has 14 residues. The ends were cut back, 5 bases at V and 3 bases at J, with 10 bases in the middle. The CDR3 DNA sequence: TGTGCCAGCAGCCCCACAGGGTCTAATGAAAAACTGTTTTTT. Its translation is CASSPTGSNEKLFF. Together with reference TRBV7-3 and TRBJ1-4, the CDR3 gives the full variable domain: GAGVSQTPSNKVTEKGKYVELRCDPISGHTALYWYRQSLGQGPEFLIYFQGTGAADDSGLPNDRFFAVRPEGSVSTLKIQRTERGDSAVYLCASSPTGSNEKLFFGSGTQLSVL.

V is TRBV6-5 and J is TRBJ1-5; possibly TRBD1 for D (6 bases). V shed 5 bases and J shed 3 bases, with 14 bases lying between them. The CDR3 length is 15 residues. Germline lookup yields CDR1 MNHEY and CDR2 SVGAGI. The CDR3 sequence: CASSQHRVPNQPQHF. The CDR3 region has the DNA TGTGCCAGCAGTCAACACAGGGTTCCCAATCAGCCCCAGCATTTT.

The chain carries TRBV5-6 and TRBJ1-2; D not certain. V lost 0 bases, J lost 5 bases, and 14 bases lay in between. The CDR3 spans 15 residues. Germline V CDR1 and CDR2: SGHDT, YYEEEE. CDR3 bases: TGTGCCAGCAGCTTGGCTAGGGCAGAAGGGTATGGCTACACCTTC. Protein product: CASSLARAEGYGYTF.

This clone has only a few counts. The chain is built from TRBV11-2 and TRBJ1-2; unclear D gene. V shed 0 bases and J shed 3 bases, with 11 bases lying between them. Germline lookup yields CDR1 SGHAT and CDR2 FQNNGV. This CDR3 region has 15 residues. The CDR3 loop reads CASSLESGSHYGYTF. Written as DNA, the CDR3 is TGTGCCAGCAGCTTAGAGTCTGGCAGTCACTATGGCTACACCTTC.

V is TRBV15 and J is TRBJ1-2; the D gene is possibly TRBD1 (5 bases). CDR3 length: 15 residues. V was cut by 3 bases and J by 4 bases, with 15 bases left in between. In germline, CDR1 is LNHNV, CDR2 YYDKDF (reference sequence). CDR3 amino acids: CATSRARGGAYGYTF. CDR3 in DNA: TGTGCCACCAGCAGGGCCCGGGGTGGGGCCTATGGCTACACCTTC.

This sequence joins TRBV11-2 and TRBJ1-2, with a weak D call TRBD1 (6 bases). Germline V gives CDR1 SGHAT, CDR2 FQNNGV. The CDR3 runs to 15 residues. Between the trimmed V and J ends, which lost 3 bases and 4 bases, there was a span of 15 bases. The CDR3 here is CASSLYPTGSYGYTF. CDR3 nucleotides: TGTGCCAGCAGCTTGTACCCCACAGGGAGCTATGGCTACACCTTC.

The CDR3 DNA reads as TGCAGTGCTAGTGACAACTCCTACGAGCAGTACTTC. Amino acid sequence: CSASDNSYEQYF. This chain links TRBV20-1 with TRBJ2-7; no firm D call. Per the germline V gene, CDR1 is DFQATT and CDR2 is SNEGSKA (reference sequence). This CDR3 has 12 residues. The V and J ends lost 3 bases and 0 bases respectively, with 6 bases between them.

This chain connects TRBV28 to TRBJ1-2; D is uncertain. The V end was cut by 3 bases, the J end by 4 bases, with 9 bases between. CDR1 and CDR2 (germline): MDHEN, SYDVKM. This CDR3 comprises 13 residues. The CDR3 here is CASSFFPSYGYTF. CDR3 nucleotides: TGTGCCAGCAGTTTCTTCCCCAGCTATGGCTACACCTTC.